These 4 T cell receptor beta chains came from one sample sequenced in a study of shared clonotypes between healthy human individuals. Generated by immunoSEQ multiplex PCR, the TCRdb table keeps only in-frame clones and is missing some. The sample has some 2,500,000 clones; less than 95% are singletons. The material sequenced was naive CD4+ T cells from PBMCs. As for subset: CD45RA+ positively selected. These TCRs come from a young man in good health. Some clones in this sample may be carry-over from other donors' samples.

The V call is TRBV5-5, the J call TRBJ1-5; possibly TRBD1 for D (5 bases). This CDR3 region has 16 residues. V was cut by 4 bases and J by 1 base, with 15 bases left in between. Germline V CDR1 and CDR2: SGHKS, YYEKEE (reference sequence). The CDR3 protein is CASSVSVWGSNQPQHF. As DNA, the CDR3 is TGTGCCAGCAGCGTATCGGTTTGGGGGAGCAATCAGCCCCAGCATTTT.

V usage is TRBV6-5 and J usage is TRBJ2-3; no definite D call. Trimming took off 11 bases at V and 1 base at J, with 13 bases between the two ends. Per the germline V gene, CDR1 is MNHEY and CDR2 is SVGAGI. The CDR3 runs 13 residues. CDR3 protein: CASRVAGTDTQYF. The CDR3 DNA reads TGTGCCTCACGGGTGGCCGGCACAGATACGCAGTATTTT.

The J gene is TRBJ1-1, the V gene TRBV6-6; 12 nucleotides align to TRBD1. The CDR3 consists of 14 residues. In germline, CDR1 is MNHNY, CDR2 SVGAGI (reference sequence). The V and J ends lost 7 bases and 8 bases, in that order; junction bases with no gene match: 8. The CDR3 nucleotides read TGTGCCAGCACCATGGGACAGGGGGCATTAGAAGCTTTCTTT. This codes for CASTMGQGALEAFF.

CDR3 nucleotide sequence: TGTGCCAGCAGCCAAGATTCCGGGAGGGCCTGGGGCACCGGGGAGCTGTTTTTT. Its protein is CASSQDSGRAWGTGELFF. The genes are TRBV4-2 and TRBJ2-2, with 8 bases aligning to TRBD2. V shed 0 bases and J 4 bases; nucleotides not matched to a gene: 10. Germline CDR1 LGHNA, CDR2 YNFKEQ. The CDR3 is 18 amino acids.